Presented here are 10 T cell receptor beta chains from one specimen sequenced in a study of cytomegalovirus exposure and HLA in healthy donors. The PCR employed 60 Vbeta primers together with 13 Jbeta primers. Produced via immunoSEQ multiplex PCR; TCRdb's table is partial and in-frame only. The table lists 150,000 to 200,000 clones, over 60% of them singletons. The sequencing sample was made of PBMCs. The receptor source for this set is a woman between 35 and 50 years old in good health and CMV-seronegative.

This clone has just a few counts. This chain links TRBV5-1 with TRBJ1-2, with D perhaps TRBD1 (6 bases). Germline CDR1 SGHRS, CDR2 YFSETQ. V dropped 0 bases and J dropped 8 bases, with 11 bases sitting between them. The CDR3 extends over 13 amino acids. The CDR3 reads CASSLEWQGGYTF. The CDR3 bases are TGCGCCAGCAGCTTGGAATGGCAGGGGGGCTACACCTTC.

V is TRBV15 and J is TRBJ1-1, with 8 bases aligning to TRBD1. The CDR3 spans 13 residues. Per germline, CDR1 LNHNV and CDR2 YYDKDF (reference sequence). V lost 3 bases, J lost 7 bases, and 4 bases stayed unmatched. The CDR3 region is CATSRGQEDEAFF. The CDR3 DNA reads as TGTGCCACCAGCAGGGGACAGGAGGATGAAGCTTTCTTT.

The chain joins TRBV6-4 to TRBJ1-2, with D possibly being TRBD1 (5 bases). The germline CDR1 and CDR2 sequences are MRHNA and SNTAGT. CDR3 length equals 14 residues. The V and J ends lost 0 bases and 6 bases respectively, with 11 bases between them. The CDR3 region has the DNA TGTGCCAGCAGTGACTCCGGGCAGGGCCATGGCTACACCTTC. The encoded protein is CASSDSGQGHGYTF.

The CDR3 DNA follows: TGTGCCAGCAGCGAGGACAGGAACTATGGCTACACCTTC. Translation gives CASSEDRNYGYTF. The V gene is TRBV11-2, the J gene TRBJ1-2, with 7 bases lining up with TRBD1. CDR3 size: 13 residues. The junction had 2 bases not matched to a gene; V was cut back by 5 bases and J by 2 bases. Germline CDR1 SGHAT, CDR2 FQNNGV. Supplemented by reference TRBV11-2 and TRBJ1-2, the full variable domain reads EAGVAQSPRYKIIEKRQSVAFWCNPISGHATLYWYQQILGQGPKLLIQFQNNGVVDDSQLPKDRFSAERLKGVDSTLKIQPAKLEDSAVYLCASSEDRNYGYTFGSGTRLTVV.

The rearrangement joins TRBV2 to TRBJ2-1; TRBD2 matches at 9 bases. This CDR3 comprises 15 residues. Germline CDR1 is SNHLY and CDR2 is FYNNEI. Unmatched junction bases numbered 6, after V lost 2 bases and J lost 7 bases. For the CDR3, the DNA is TGTGCCAGCAGTGAACTAGCGGGGAGAGGGAATGAGCAGTTCTTC. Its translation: CASSELAGRGNEQFF.

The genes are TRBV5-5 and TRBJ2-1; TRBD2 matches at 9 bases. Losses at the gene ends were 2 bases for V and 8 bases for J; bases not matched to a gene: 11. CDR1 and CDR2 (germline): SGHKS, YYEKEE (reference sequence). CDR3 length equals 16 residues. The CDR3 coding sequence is TGTGCCAGCAGCTTTGTATCGACTAGCGGACGGGATGAGCAGTTCTTC. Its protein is CASSFVSTSGRDEQFF.

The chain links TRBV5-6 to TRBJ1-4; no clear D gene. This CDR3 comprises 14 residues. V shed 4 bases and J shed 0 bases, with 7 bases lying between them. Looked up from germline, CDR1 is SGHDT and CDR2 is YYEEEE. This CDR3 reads CASSADATNEKLFF. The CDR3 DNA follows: TGTGCCAGCAGCGCAGATGCAACTAATGAAAAACTGTTTTTT.

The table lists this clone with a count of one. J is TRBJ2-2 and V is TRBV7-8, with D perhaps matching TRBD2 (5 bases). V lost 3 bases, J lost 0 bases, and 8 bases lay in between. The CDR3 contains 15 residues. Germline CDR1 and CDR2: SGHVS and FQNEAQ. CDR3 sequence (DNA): TGTGCCAGCAGCTTCCGGGATCCGAACACCGGGGAGCTGTTTTTT. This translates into CASSFRDPNTGELFF.

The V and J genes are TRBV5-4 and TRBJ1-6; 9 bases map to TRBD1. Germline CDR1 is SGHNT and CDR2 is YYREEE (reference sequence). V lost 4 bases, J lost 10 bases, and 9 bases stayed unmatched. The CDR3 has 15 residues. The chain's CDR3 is CASSPPGQGISPLHF. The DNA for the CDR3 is TGTGCCAGCAGCCCTCCGGGACAGGGTATATCACCCCTCCACTTT.

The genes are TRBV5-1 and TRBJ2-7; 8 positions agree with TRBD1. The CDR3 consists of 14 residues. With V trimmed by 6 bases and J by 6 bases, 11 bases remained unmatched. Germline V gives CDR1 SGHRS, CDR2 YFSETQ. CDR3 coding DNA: TGCGCCAGCAACCGGAGGCAGGGGGCCAGCGAGCAGTACTTC. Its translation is CASNRRQGASEQYF.